What follows describes a single T cell receptor (beta chain). Exclusion followed for patients with uncontrolled infection, other autoimmune disease, pregnancy or lactation. Blood sampling occurred at first hyperthyroidism diagnosis, ahead of any ophthalmopathy symptoms. Out of approximately 10 ml of fresh peripheral blood came the PBMCs. V lost 6 bases and J 6 bases, leaving 17 bases between the germline ends. The CDR3 consists of 14 residues. The germline V gene has CDR1 MNHEY and CDR2 SVGEGT. The data were taken from a study of T cells in Graves' hyperthyroidism and ophthalmopathy. RNA transcripts yielded amplified TCR beta CDR3 regions. The HTBI primer set served for first-round RT-PCR of the TCR CDR3. Each CDR3 protein gets one entry after TCRdb re-called the multiplex PCR reads with MiXCR. The table lists around 240,000 distinct CDR3 sequences, roughly 14% of them singletons, with less than 15% in the top ten.

The receptor was derived from a woman in her 40s with Graves' hyperthyroidism that later progressed to Graves' ophthalmopathy. The V and J genes are TRBV6-2 or TRBV6-3 and TRBJ2-5; D is uncertain. The sample comprised blood. CDR3 in amino acids: CASRSGPPQQTQYF. CDR3 in DNA: TGTGCCAGCAGGTCTGGCCCTCCGCAGCAGACCCAGTACTTC.